This T cell receptor beta chain was captured by sequencing in a study of blood T cells in healthy people across ages (dated by TCRdb to 2014 to 2015). Study-wide context: In model experiments, template switching captured about one uniquely barcoded TCR beta cDNA molecule for every two T cells. The study measured age-related changes in TCR beta repertoire diversity using deep sequencing normalized with unique cDNA molecular identifiers. The donors were divided into four age groups: young (average around 17 years), middle-aged (roughly 40), aged (approximately 59) and long-lived (roughly 86). To avoid experimental bias, donors of different ages were distributed randomly across sequencing lanes. Using the same blood draw, the study looked at two additional independent replicas of 1 million unique cDNA reads for two donors, one aged 18 to 29 and the other aged 80 or older.

Donors were 35 to 40 systemically healthy Caucasian individuals from Russia aged roughly 6 to 90 years. Each donor gave approximately 10 milliliters of peripheral blood, collected into EDTA-treated Vacutainer tubes. PBMCs were isolated by Ficoll-Paque density-gradient centrifugation, with at least 7 million obtained per sample. Trizol reagent was used to extract total RNA from the PBMCs, yielding at least 5.5 micrograms per sample. Naive CD45RAhigh/CD27high T cell percentages were measured by flow cytometry on a PBMC aliquot from every donor. Overall results and qualifications from the work: A strong correlation was found between observed TCR beta diversity and the percentage of naive T cells measured by flow cytometry. As age increased, observed TCR beta diversity per million T cells dropped in a roughly linear way, and a significant reduction was already evident by age roughly 40. Estimates of total diversity based on one million sequenced T cells were considered lower bounds and underestimates. Conclusive comparison of naive and antigen-experienced compartments was prevented by the profiling of bulk unsorted PBMCs. Compared with the aged group, more naive CD4+ T cells, fewer expanded clones and increased TCR diversity were shown by the long-lived group, suggesting age selection. Because donor CMV infection status was unknown, age-related changes in expanded clonotypes were potentially confounded.

Regarding this clonotype: Its antigen is not yet known. The record has no base qualities; no much larger clone is one base away.

Library construction relied on 5' RACE. TCRdb names Illumina HiSeq 2500 as the instrument used. A second PCR of roughly 7 to 11 cycles was performed with a sample-barcoded 5' primer and a J-beta primer mix. Each TCR beta cDNA molecule received a unique molecular identifier from a template-switch 5' adaptor carrying 12 random nucleotides. At least 2.5 million CDR3-containing paired-end reads were obtained from each sample. The Mint cDNA synthesis kit, primed by a TRBC-specific oligonucleotide, was used to synthesize first-strand cDNA from all RNA. All cDNA was treated with uracil-DNA glycosylase and then went through a first 18-cycle PCR with the universal primers M1SS and BC2_uni_R. Turning to the authors' computational methods: For normalization, 1 million high-quality reads were randomly selected from each sample, with every read carrying a distinct molecular identifier. Instead of being binned into consensus sequences, reads with shared molecular identifiers were discarded. CDR3 identification, clonotype clustering and error correction used MiTCR with a Q25 quality threshold and the strictest error-elimination algorithm. A nonparametric unseen species model with Euler transformation was used to estimate a lower bound on total TCR beta diversity. Using fastp at Q25 and MiXCR, TCRdb reprocessed the public reads and kept productive beta chains. Entries that share a CDR3 protein sequence are merged under the most common genes and DNA. For this entry, the V and J calls and clone size follow TCRdb and not the study's own pipeline. For this sample there are about 830,000 distinct CDR3 sequences; under 80% appear just once. Of the sample, about a quarter falls within the top ten clones.

The CDR3 starts with the cysteine, ends with the phenylalanine, and has 14 residues. The retained sequence is limited to the CDR3, 42 bases, with the frame set at the first base. In the germline V gene, CDR1 corresponds to SGHTS and CDR2 to YDEGEE. Deletion took 3 bases off V and 0 bases off J, with a span of 9 bases between the germline ends. Recombination connected TRBV5-8 to TRBJ1-2, with no D gene named confidently. Sequencing was performed on blood. The sequence derives from a man under 40 in good health. The base sequence is TGTGCCAGCAGCTCCCGGCCCTCTAACTATGGCTACACCTTC. Translated, it gives CASSSRPSNYGYTF.